What follows are 12 T cell receptor beta chains derived from one specimen sequenced in a study of human T cells and chemical hapten exposure (dated by TCRdb to about 2021). The library came from RACE. The listed sequencing device is NextSeq 500. TCRdb reprocessed the public reads (quality trimming at Q25 with fastp, clone calling with MiXCR) and kept in-frame beta chains. Each record represents a unique CDR3 protein, reported with the most common genes and DNA among its rows. This sample comprises more than 35,000 distinct CDR3 sequences, about 3.7% of them detected only once. Around 6% of the sample is in the top ten clones. The sample's time point label is to be understood as: healthy volunteer bleed at 6 weeks. Total RNA was isolated from unfractionated whole blood collected in Tempus Blood RNA tubes. The source material was whole blood. The receptors come from a human donor in good health. Some clones in this sample may be carry-over from other donors' samples.

This clonotype was detected ten times or more. The chain links TRBV7-6 to TRBJ1-1, with D uncertain. The CDR3 covers 13 residues. Germline CDR1 is SGHVS and CDR2 is FNYEAQ. V was cut by 5 bases and J by 1 base, with 8 bases left in between. The CDR3 nucleotides are TGTGCCAGCAGCGGCGGGTCGAACACTGAAGCTTTCTTT. Residues: CASSGGSNTEAFF.

This clonotype was observed many times. The chain uses TRBV28 and TRBJ1-3; D is undetermined. CDR1 MDHEN and CDR2 SYDVKM come from the germline V gene. The CDR3 sequence is 16 residues long. V dropped 1 base and J dropped 4 bases, with 14 bases sitting between them. CDR3 nucleotide sequence: TGTGCCAGCAGTTTATCGAGCAGGAGGGAAGGAAACACCATATATTTT. Translated: CASSLSSRREGNTIYF.

Many counts were recorded for this clonotype. This chain uses TRBV14 with TRBJ1-3; possible D gene TRBD1, 5 bases. V was cut by 4 bases and J by 0 bases, with 10 bases left in between. The CDR3 totals 15 residues. From germline, CDR1 is SGHDN and CDR2 FVKESK. The CDR3 DNA follows: TGTGCCAGCAGCCCCAGACAGCGCTCTGGAAACACCATATATTTT. It is translated as CASSPRQRSGNTIYF.

The V call is TRBV30, the J call TRBJ2-7; TRBD2 might be the D (6 bases). CDR1 is GTSNPN and CDR2 is SVGIG in the germline V gene (reference sequence). The CDR3 extends over 12 amino acids. V lost 8 bases to trimming and J lost 0 bases, with 11 bases between them. The DNA of the CDR3 is TGTGCCGGGGCGGGGTCCTCCTACGAGCAGTACTTC. As protein: CAGAGSSYEQYF.

This clonotype was picked up many times. The chain links TRBV7-2 to TRBJ2-3; the D gene is possibly TRBD2 (6 bases). Germline V gives CDR1 SGHTA, CDR2 FQGNSA. Trimming removed 5 bases at V and 2 bases at J, with 11 bases between. The CDR3 is 14 residues long. The CDR3 coding sequence is TGTGCCAGCAGCCCGGGACTTTCCACAGATACGCAGTATTTT. This gives the protein CASSPGLSTDTQYF.

This clonotype came up many times. V is TRBV12-3 or TRBV12-4 and J is TRBJ1-6, with D tentatively TRBD1 (5 bases). The V end was cut by 3 bases, the J end by 7 bases, with 10 bases between. The CDR3 is 14 residues long. DNA for the CDR3: TGTGCCAGCAGTTTGAACAGGAAGAATTCACCCCTCCACTTT. It encodes CASSLNRKNSPLHF.

The table lists this clonotype with many counts. The V call is TRBV6-6, the J call TRBJ1-1, with D perhaps TRBD1 (5 bases). The V gene's germline CDR1 is MNHNY and CDR2 SVGAGI (reference sequence). V dropped 4 bases and J dropped 2 bases, with 11 bases sitting between them. The CDR3 totals 14 residues. The CDR3 DNA is TGTGCCAGCAGTTTTCCCCAGGGTAACACTGAAGCTTTCTTT. The encoded protein is CASSFPQGNTEAFF.

This clonotype appeared many times. The chain recombines TRBV6-6 with TRBJ2-3; 14 positions match TRBD2. The CDR3 is 18 residues long. Germline CDR1 is MNHNY and CDR2 is SVGAGI (reference sequence). Trimming cost V 0 bases and J 3 bases; bases outside gene matches: 5. The CDR3 region is CASSYSTGTSGSTDTQYF. The CDR3 region has the DNA TGTGCCAGCAGTTACTCGACCGGGACTAGCGGGAGTACAGATACGCAGTATTTT.

This clonotype occurred many times. The rearrangement uses TRBV20-1 and TRBJ2-3; 10 nucleotides line up with TRBD2. The germline gives CDR1 DFQATT, CDR2 SNEGSKA (reference sequence). With V trimmed by 4 bases and J by 2 bases, 12 bases remained unmatched. This CDR3 is built from 17 residues. The DNA for the CDR3 is TGCAGTGCTAACCAGCGGGAGGGCCTAGGTCCCACAGATACGCAGTATTTT. Translated: CSANQREGLGPTDTQYF.

This clonotype was picked up many times. This chain joins TRBV28 and TRBJ2-1; the D gene could be TRBD1 or TRBD2 (6 bases each). Deletions cut 8 bases from V and 0 bases from J, with 17 bases between. The CDR3 is made up of 16 amino acids. Germline V lookup: CDR1 MDHEN, CDR2 SYDVKM. The CDR3 reads CASVLRGPASYNEQFF. CDR3 DNA sequence: TGTGCCAGCGTACTTCGGGGGCCGGCCTCCTACAATGAGCAGTTCTTC. Drawing the rest from reference TRBV28 and TRBJ2-1, the complete variable domain is DVKVTQSSRYLVKRTGEKVFLECVQDMDHENMFWYRQDPGLGLRLIYFSYDVKMKEKGDIPEGYSVSREKKERFSLILESASTNQTSMYLCASVLRGPASYNEQFFGPGTRLTVL.

The chain uses TRBV6-1 and TRBJ1-4; weak D call: TRBD1 (6 bases). Trimming took 6 bases from V and 7 from J, leaving 18 bases between them. This CDR3 region has 15 residues. From germline, CDR1 is MNHNS and CDR2 SASEGT. The CDR3, as DNA: TGTGCCAGCAGGGCACAGGGTCCGGTTGGTGAAAAACTGTTTTTT. Translated: CASRAQGPVGEKLFF.

This clonotype was observed a few times. CDR3 nucleotide sequence: TGCAGTGCTAGTTCCTGGGCCAGGGATGGAAACACCATATATTTT. Amino acid sequence: CSASSWARDGNTIYF. V gene TRBV20-1 combines with J gene TRBJ1-3, with a weak D call TRBD1 (5 bases). The ends were cut back, 3 bases at V and 3 bases at J, with 15 bases in the middle. CDR3 length: 15 residues. The V gene's germline CDR1 is DFQATT and CDR2 SNEGSKA (reference sequence).